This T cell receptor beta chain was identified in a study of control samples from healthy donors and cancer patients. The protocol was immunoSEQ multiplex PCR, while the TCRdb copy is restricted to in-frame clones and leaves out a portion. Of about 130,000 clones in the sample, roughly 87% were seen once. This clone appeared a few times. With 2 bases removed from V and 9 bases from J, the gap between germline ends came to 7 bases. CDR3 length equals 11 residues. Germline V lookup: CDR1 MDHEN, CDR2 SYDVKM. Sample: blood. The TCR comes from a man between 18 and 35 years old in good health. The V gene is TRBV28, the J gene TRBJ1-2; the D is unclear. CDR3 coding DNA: TGTGCCAGCAGTTTAGTCAATAGCTACACCTTC. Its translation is CASSLVNSYTF.